One and the same sample provided the 20 T cell receptor beta chains below, sequenced in a study of neoadjuvant nivolumab and ipilimumab in lung cancer. Only in-frame clones appear in the TCRdb table, and some are missing; sequencing was by immunoSEQ multiplex PCR. The sample holds fewer than 40,000 clones; less than 95% are singletons and the top ten take about 4.9%. Material: peripheral blood, obtained after neoadjuvant nivolumab, alone or with ipilimumab, at or shortly before surgery. Receptors originate from an adult with non-small cell lung cancer.

The chain carries TRBV29-1 and TRBJ2-3; 10 nucleotides line up with TRBD1. Looked up from germline, CDR1 is SQVTM and CDR2 is ANQGSEA. The J segment lost 2 bases and the V segment lost 6 bases, leaving 2 bases of the junction unmatched. This CDR3 is built from 13 residues. The CDR3 nucleotides are TGCAGCGTGGGACAGGGGCACACAGATACGCAGTATTTT. This sequence encodes CSVGQGHTDTQYF.

This chain links TRBV5-1 with TRBJ2-5; TRBD2 matches 12 bases. The V segment lost 4 bases and the J segment 2 bases; nucleotides outside the gene matches: 3. CDR3 length: 15 residues. CDR1 and CDR2 from the germline V gene are SGHRS and YFSETQ. The CDR3 DNA reads TGCGCCAGCAGCCGGACTAGCGGGGTACAAGAGACCCAGTACTTC. Encoded protein: CASSRTSGVQETQYF.

The DNA for the CDR3 is TGTGCCAGCAGCCTGTTTAGCGGGGGGGCGGTGGAGACCCAGTACTTC. It translates to CASSLFSGGAVETQYF. V gene TRBV7-9 combines with J gene TRBJ2-5, with TRBD2 identical over 11 bases. V was pared by 5 bases and J by 5 bases, with 10 bases of the junction left unmatched. The CDR3 contains 16 residues. Per the germline V gene, CDR1 is SEHNR and CDR2 is FQNEAQ (reference sequence).

The gene calls are TRBV7-2 and TRBJ1-1; D not certain. This CDR3 has 12 amino acids. Germline V gene lookup returns CDR1 SGHTA and CDR2 FQGNSA. Between the trimmed V and J ends, which lost 7 bases and 3 bases, there was a span of 9 bases. CDR3 nucleotides: TGTGCCAGCATCTCGGTGGACACTGAAGCTTTCTTT. Its protein product is CASISVDTEAFF. Full variable domain (missing parts from reference TRBV7-2 and TRBJ1-1): GAGVSQSPSNKVTEKGKDVELRCDPISGHTALYWYRQSLGQGLEFLIYFQGNSAPDKSGLPSDRFSAERTGGSVSTLTIQRTQQEDSAVYLCASISVDTEAFFGQGTRLTVV.

The genes are TRBV5-1 and TRBJ1-1, with D possibly TRBD1 on 5 matching bases. This CDR3 spans 14 amino acids. Per germline, CDR1 SGHRS and CDR2 YFSETQ. The ends were cut back, 5 bases at V and 5 bases at J, with 16 bases in the middle. CDR3 nucleotide sequence: TGCGCCAGCAGACCCGGGACCGGTGAGACTGAAGCTTTCTTT. Translating gives CASRPGTGETEAFF.

This clone showed up just a few times. The rearrangement links TRBV15 to TRBJ1-1; no definite D call. Trimming took off 0 bases at V and 2 bases at J, with 1 base between the two ends. The CDR3 is 12 residues long. The germline V gene has CDR1 LNHNV and CDR2 YYDKDF (reference sequence). The DNA of the CDR3 is TGTGCCACCAGCAGAGACAACACTGAAGCTTTCTTT. Translated: CATSRDNTEAFF.

The rearrangement links TRBV25-1 to TRBJ1-5, with TRBD1 identical over 11 bases. Germline CDR1 MGHDK, CDR2 SYGVNS. The CDR3 is 16 residues long. Trimming took 1 base from V and 2 from J; bases not matched to a gene: 1. This CDR3 is CASSESGQGGNQPQHF. DNA of the CDR3: TGTGCCAGCAGTGAATCGGGACAGGGGGGCAATCAGCCCCAGCATTTT. Full variable domain (outside the CDR3, taken from reference TRBV25-1 and TRBJ1-5): EADIYQTPRYLVIGTGKKITLECSQTMGHDKMYWYQQDPGMELHLIHYSYGVNSTEKGDLSSESTVSRIRTEHFPLTLESARPSHTSQYLCASSESGQGGNQPQHFGDGTRLSIL.

This chain connects TRBV5-6 to TRBJ2-7; maybe TRBD2 (5 bases). Trimming cost V 0 bases and J 7 bases, with 8 bases left between them. Germline loops: CDR1 SGHDT, CDR2 YYEEEE. The CDR3 is made up of 12 amino acids. The CDR3 DNA follows: TGTGCCAGCAGCTTGGGCGACTATGAGCAGTACTTC. It specifies CASSLGDYEQYF.

The J gene is TRBJ2-5, the V gene TRBV5-4, with a weak D call TRBD2 (5 bases). The CDR3 spans 13 residues. The germline V gene encodes CDR1 SGHNT and CDR2 YYREEE (reference sequence). V was cut by 4 bases and J by 2 bases, with 9 bases left in between. The CDR3 DNA reads TGTGCCAGCAGCCCCCGGGGACAAGAGACCCAGTACTTC. Protein: CASSPRGQETQYF.

This clone was recorded a few times. V is TRBV7-9 and J is TRBJ2-5; possible D gene TRBD2, 5 bases. The CDR3 runs to 13 residues. Trimming left V 2 bases short and J 3 bases short, with 7 bases between. Germline CDR1 and CDR2: SEHNR and FQNEAQ (reference sequence). DNA of the CDR3: TGTGCCAGCAGCTTAAGAGGGAAAGAGACCCAGTACTTC. This encodes CASSLRGKETQYF.

The gene calls are TRBV2 and TRBJ1-6, with a weak D call TRBD1 (6 bases). Germline lookup yields CDR1 SNHLY and CDR2 FYNNEI. With 7 bases removed from V and 10 bases from J, the gap between germline ends came to 14 bases. This CDR3 has 13 residues. The CDR3 here is CASKQGRESPLHF. In nucleotides, the CDR3 is TGTGCCAGCAAACAGGGAAGGGAATCACCCCTCCACTTT.

V gene TRBV4-1 combines with J gene TRBJ2-3, with 11 bases fitting TRBD2. The V segment lost 0 bases and the J segment 2 bases; nucleotides outside the gene matches: 10. The length of the CDR3 is 19 residues. Germline V gene sequence: CDR1 MGHRA, CDR2 YSYEKL. The CDR3 loop is CASSQDPPLAGALTDTQYF. CDR3 sequence (DNA): TGCGCCAGCAGCCAAGATCCCCCACTAGCGGGGGCCCTCACAGATACGCAGTATTTT.

The chain joins TRBV5-4 to TRBJ2-7; possibly TRBD1 or TRBD2 for D (5 bases each). The CDR3 is made up of 16 amino acids. Trimming stripped 1 base from V and 0 bases from J, with 14 bases between. Germline V gene lookup returns CDR1 SGHNT and CDR2 YYREEE (reference sequence). The CDR3 protein is CASSLFGTLSSYEQYF. In DNA form, the CDR3 reads TGTGCCAGCAGCTTGTTTGGGACCCTGAGCTCCTACGAGCAGTACTTC.

The chain couples TRBV11-3 to TRBJ1-5; D may be TRBD1 (5 bases). The length of the CDR3 is 18 residues. Trimming shortened V by 0 bases and J by 0 bases, and 15 bases separated the two germline ends. Looked up from germline, CDR1 is SGHNT and CDR2 is YENEEA. The CDR3 spells CASSLDLADTYSNQPQHF. CDR3 sequence (DNA): TGTGCCAGCAGCTTAGATCTAGCGGACACCTATAGCAATCAGCCCCAGCATTTT. The full variable domain, rest sourced from reference TRBV11-3 and TRBJ1-5, is EAGVVQSPRYKIIEKKQPVAFWCNPISGHNTLYWYLQNLGQGPELLIRYENEEAVDDSQLPKDRFSAERLKGVDSTLKIQPAELGDSAVYLCASSLDLADTYSNQPQHFGDGTRLSIL.

V usage is TRBV5-4 and J usage is TRBJ1-1, with D tentatively TRBD1 (5 bases). There are 13 residues in the CDR3. Germline CDR1 and CDR2: SGHNT and YYREEE (reference sequence). V gave up 10 bases and J gave up 5 bases, with 18 bases separating them. The CDR3: CAVAQGGFTEAFF. CDR3 DNA sequence: TGTGCCGTGGCGCAGGGCGGATTTACTGAAGCTTTCTTT.

The gene calls are TRBV6-5 and TRBJ1-2; D is possibly TRBD1 (6 bases). V was trimmed by 6 bases and J by 7 bases, leaving 18 bases between them. Per the germline V gene, CDR1 is MNHEY and CDR2 is SVGAGI. The CDR3 has 14 residues. The CDR3 loop reads CASRGSWGGFGYTF. CDR3 nucleotides: TGTGCCAGCAGGGGTTCATGGGGGGGCTTTGGCTACACCTTC.

The chain combines TRBV5-1 with TRBJ2-7, with D perhaps being TRBD1 or TRBD2 (5 bases each). From germline, CDR1 is SGHRS and CDR2 YFSETQ. The CDR3 has 14 residues. V was pared by 2 bases and J by 1 base, with 10 bases between. The CDR3 region has the DNA TGCGCCAGCAGCTTCGGGACGAATTCCTACGAGCAGTACTTC. This encodes CASSFGTNSYEQYF.

The chain carries TRBV7-6 and TRBJ2-3; D may be TRBD1 or TRBD2 (6 bases each). The V end lost 4 bases, the J end lost 0 bases, and 23 bases lay between the germline ends. This CDR3 has 19 residues. CDR1 SGHVS and CDR2 FNYEAQ come from the germline V gene. Here the CDR3 reads CASSWRDTWEPGSTDTQYF. DNA of the CDR3: TGTGCCAGCAGCTGGCGGGACACTTGGGAGCCGGGGAGCACAGATACGCAGTATTTT.

The chain uses TRBV4-1 and TRBJ1-1; TRBD1 is a possible D gene (6 bases). Germline CDR1 is MGHRA and CDR2 is YSYEKL. The CDR3 totals 15 residues. Trimming stripped 0 bases from V and 5 bases from J, with 13 bases between. CDR3 protein: CASSQEAGAGTEAFF. The CDR3 DNA reads as TGCGCCAGCAGCCAAGAGGCAGGGGCAGGGACTGAAGCTTTCTTT.

The chain links TRBV14 to TRBJ1-5; D call uncertain. Germline V gene data show CDR1 as SGHDN and CDR2 as FVKESK. With 0 bases removed from V and 3 bases from J, the gap between germline ends came to 18 bases. This CDR3 has 18 amino acids. CDR3 loop: CASSQDVSAGPLNQPQHF. The CDR3 DNA reads as TGTGCCAGCAGCCAAGATGTCTCGGCCGGGCCCCTCAATCAGCCCCAGCATTTT.